This TCR beta chain was captured in a study of CD8 T cells in Susac syndrome. cDNA came from around 0.54 to 1 ug RNA primed by random hexamers. It was immunoSEQ multiplex PCR that amplified TCR beta CDR3 across 54 Vbeta and 13 Jbeta. MiXCR was run by TCRdb on the immunoSEQ multiplex PCR reads, yielding one entry per CDR3 protein. The repertoire holds roughly 170,000 distinct CDR3 sequences, with 90% to 95% as singletons. Study results and limitations: Individuals included in the TCR sequencing and HLA analysis were acknowledged by the study to be relatively few in number.

Sequencing of TCR beta was undertaken in CD8+ and CD4+ T cells derived from blood. Stable or active relapsing-remitting multiple sclerosis, untreated and meeting revised McDonald criteria, defined the controls. The CDR3 extends over 14 amino acids. Trimming cost V 6 bases and J 7 bases; bases outside gene matches: 9. Germline CDR1 and CDR2: KGHSH and LQKENI. Comment on this clonotype: Its antigen is unknown.

V gene TRBV18 combines with J gene TRBJ1-5; 7 bases line up with TRBD1. The sequenced material came from CD4+ T cells from PBMCs. This TCR derives from a human donor with multiple sclerosis. The CDR3 loop reads CASSPGQAPQPQHF. Here the CDR3 DNA reads TGTGCCAGCTCCCCTGGACAGGCTCCCCAGCCCCAGCATTTT.